This TCR beta chain was captured by sequencing in a study of blood T cell repertoires in COVID-19. Study at large: The analysed material was cDNA or gDNA that came from T cells, B-cell-depleted T cells, or PBMCs.

A Seattle source enrolled patients during active infection and followed them longitudinally. Assay used: immunoSEQ multiplex PCR; TCRdb lists only in-frame clones, some missing. Of about 82,000 clones in the sample, roughly 80% were seen once. The CDR3 is 16 residues long. V lost 6 bases to trimming and J lost 5 bases; unmatched junction nucleotides: 13. Per the germline V gene, CDR1 is SNHLY and CDR2 is FYNNEI. The chain combines TRBV2 with TRBJ2-1; the match to TRBD1 covers 7 bases. The sequenced sample was peripheral blood. This TCR came from a man between 60 and 75 years old with COVID-19, enrolled during active disease. In nucleotides, the CDR3 is TGTGCCAGCAGCGCCTTACAGGGGTGGCAAGACAATGAGCAGTTCTTC. As protein: CASSALQGWQDNEQFF.